This T cell receptor beta chain was identified in a study of early T cells in non-severe SARS-CoV-2 infection. The TCR library protocol was used to attach unique molecular identifiers. These identifiers were attached to individual cDNA molecules. TCRdb analysed the 5' RACE reads with MiXCR anew, one entry per CDR3 protein. The sample carries more than 85,000 distinct CDR3 sequences, 16% recorded once. The sequence was collected from an adult who was a healthcare worker with PCR-confirmed SARS-CoV-2 infection or an uninfected control (not recorded which). The sample comprised whole blood.

CDR3 nucleotides: TGTGCCAGCAGATCTCAGACTGGGGATTCCTACAATGAGCAGTTCTTC. This gives the protein CASRSQTGDSYNEQFF. The chain recombines TRBV6-2 or TRBV6-3 with TRBJ2-1; D is undetermined. CDR1 is MNHEY, CDR2 SVGEGT, per germline. This CDR3 has 16 amino acids. V lost 6 bases and J 1 base, leaving 16 bases between the germline ends.